One sample yielded the 31 T cell receptor beta chains listed below, sequenced in a study of blood T cell repertoires in COVID-19. The assay was immunoSEQ multiplex PCR, and TCRdb's table has in-frame clones only and misses some. The sample yields fewer than 35,000 clones, around 83% seen once. Sequencing was done on a sample of peripheral blood. The receptors come from a human donor in a cohort sampled during active COVID-19.

The J gene is TRBJ1-1, the V gene TRBV6-5; D is unresolved. Germline loops: CDR1 MNHEY, CDR2 SVGAGI. This CDR3 spans 15 amino acids. With 7 bases removed from V and 1 base from J, the gap between germline ends came to 16 bases. The CDR3 here is CASKMKPGGNTEAFF. As DNA, the CDR3 is TGTGCCAGCAAGATGAAGCCCGGTGGGAACACTGAAGCTTTCTTT.

This chain joins TRBV5-6 and TRBJ2-7; D ambiguous. CDR3 length equals 11 residues. Per the germline V gene, CDR1 is SGHDT and CDR2 is YYEEEE. With 6 bases removed from V and 5 bases from J, the gap between germline ends came to 9 bases. CDR3 residues: CASTKSHEQYF. CDR3 in DNA: TGTGCCAGCACCAAAAGCCACGAGCAGTACTTC.

The chain joins TRBV12-3 or TRBV12-4 to TRBJ2-7; 9 nucleotides align to TRBD1. V shed 8 bases and J 3 bases; nucleotides not matched to a gene: 5. The CDR3 is 13 amino acids. The CDR3 sequence is CASGGQGFYEQYF. The CDR3 nucleotides are TGTGCCAGCGGGGGACAGGGCTTCTACGAGCAGTACTTC.

The V call is TRBV5-1, the J call TRBJ2-1; perhaps TRBD2 as D (5 bases). V shed 0 bases and J shed 3 bases, with 10 bases lying between them. Germline V gene lookup returns CDR1 SGHRS and CDR2 YFSETQ. The CDR3 length is 15 residues. CDR3 sequence reads: CASSLGATSYNEQFF. DNA for the CDR3: TGCGCCAGCAGCTTGGGTGCCACTAGCTACAATGAGCAGTTCTTC. Full variable domain (outside the CDR3, taken from reference TRBV5-1 and TRBJ2-1): KAGVTQTPRYLIKTRGQQVTLSCSPISGHRSVSWYQQTPGQGLQFLFEYFSETQRNKGNFPGRFSGRQFSNSRSEMNVSTLELGDSALYLCASSLGATSYNEQFFGPGTRLTVL.

CDR3 nucleotides: TGTGCCAGCTCACCAGGACAGGGGGCTATCGGGGAGCTGTTTTTT. Translated, it gives CASSPGQGAIGELFF. The chain couples TRBV18 to TRBJ2-2, with 11 bases lining up with TRBD1. The germline V gene encodes CDR1 KGHSH and CDR2 LQKENI. This CDR3 comprises 15 residues. The ends lost 2 bases at V and 7 bases at J; junction bases unmatched: 3.

The chain employs TRBV7-2 and TRBJ2-7; 7 bases map to TRBD2. The CDR3 is made up of 15 amino acids. Germline-derived CDR1 and CDR2 are SGHTA and FQGNSA. V gave up 0 bases and J gave up 7 bases; unmatched junction bases: 9. CDR3 sequence reads: CASSLAGGRVGEQYF. Here the CDR3 DNA reads TGTGCCAGCAGCTTAGCGGGGGGGAGGGTTGGAGAGCAGTACTTC.

The chain combines TRBV6-1 with TRBJ1-6; perhaps TRBD1 as D (6 bases). V lost 2 bases, J lost 12 bases, and 11 bases lay in between. Per germline, CDR1 MNHNS and CDR2 SASEGT. The CDR3 has 13 amino acids. The CDR3 loop is CASSEWTDEPLHF. The CDR3 nucleotides read TGTGCCAGCAGTGAATGGACAGATGAACCCCTCCACTTT.

The rearrangement links TRBV12-5 to TRBJ2-1; TRBD1 aligns across 9 bases. The CDR3 has 15 amino acids. With 7 bases clipped from V and 5 bases from J, the junction kept 9 bases outside the gene matches. Per the germline V gene, CDR1 is LGHNT and CDR2 is FRNRAP. Written as DNA, the CDR3 is TGTGCTAGTGCCACTGGGGGACAGGGTAACAATGAGCAGTTCTTC. Translating gives CASATGGQGNNEQFF.

CDR3 protein: CASSVEAGLQETQYF. The CDR3, as DNA: TGTGCCAGCAGCGTAGAGGCGGGCCTCCAAGAGACCCAGTACTTC. This chain joins TRBV9 and TRBJ2-5, with D possibly matching TRBD2 (5 bases). The CDR3 spans 15 residues. Germline values: CDR1 SGDLS, CDR2 YYNGEE. With 0 bases removed from V and 1 base from J, the gap between germline ends came to 10 bases.

The genes are TRBV6-2 or TRBV6-3 and TRBJ1-2; a weak D match, TRBD1 (5 bases). The V end lost 5 bases, the J end lost 1 base, and 11 bases lay between the germline ends. CDR1 MNHEY and CDR2 SVGEGT come from the germline V gene. The CDR3 sequence is 14 residues long. The CDR3, as DNA: TGTGCCAGCAGTACCCAGGGATATAACTATGGCTACACCTTC. Translated, it gives CASSTQGYNYGYTF.

The chain combines TRBV6-5 with TRBJ1-5; TRBD1 is a possible D gene (5 bases). V lost 6 bases and J lost 2, with 11 bases in between. The CDR3 loop spans 14 amino acids. The V gene's germline CDR1 is MNHEY and CDR2 SVGAGI. CDR3 bases: TGTGCCAGCAGGATCAGGGATGGCAATCAGCCCCAGCATTTT. It specifies CASRIRDGNQPQHF.

The chain is built from TRBV2 and TRBJ1-2, with 7 bases aligning to TRBD1. Germline V gene sequence: CDR1 SNHLY, CDR2 FYNNEI. J lost 1 base, V lost 2 bases, and 4 bases had no gene match. The length of the CDR3 is 15 residues. DNA of the CDR3: TGTGCCAGCAGTGAAAGGCAGGGGGGTAACTATGGCTACACCTTC. Translating it yields CASSERQGGNYGYTF.

This clone has more than one count but fewer than ten. The chain employs TRBV2 and TRBJ1-2, with 9 nucleotides matching TRBD1. Germline lookup yields CDR1 SNHLY and CDR2 FYNNEI. With 4 bases clipped from V and 6 bases from J, the junction kept 9 bases outside the gene matches. This CDR3 region has 15 residues. In nucleotides, the CDR3 is TGTGCCAGCAGTGGGGGACAGGGTACTTGGGATGGCTACACCTTC. The encoded protein is CASSGGQGTWDGYTF.

The V call is TRBV7-9, the J call TRBJ2-1; D is undetermined. The CDR3 sequence is 13 residues long. CDR1 is SEHNR, CDR2 FQNEAQ, per germline (reference sequence). Trimming left V 0 bases short and J 5 bases short, with 5 bases between. The CDR3 DNA reads as TGTGCCAGCAGCTTAGCAACAAACAATGAGCAGTTCTTC. This codes for CASSLATNNEQFF.

The V gene is TRBV28, the J gene TRBJ2-7; D gene uncertain. Germline loops: CDR1 MDHEN, CDR2 SYDVKM. The length of the CDR3 is 14 residues. Trimming took off 5 bases at V and 3 bases at J, with 14 bases between the two ends. The CDR3 here is CASSPRESFYEQYF. Here the CDR3 DNA reads TGTGCCAGCAGTCCACGTGAGAGCTTCTACGAGCAGTACTTC.

The chain uses TRBV6-5 and TRBJ1-6, with unresolved D. V was pared by 4 bases and J by 8 bases, with 9 bases between. CDR1 MNHEY and CDR2 SVGAGI come from the germline V gene. The CDR3 is 13 amino acids. CDR3 DNA sequence: TGTGCCAGCAGTTCCCAGGAGGATTCACCCCTCCACTTT. The encoded protein is CASSSQEDSPLHF.

The chain combines TRBV7-9 with TRBJ1-4; maybe TRBD1 (5 bases). CDR1 is SEHNR and CDR2 is FQNEAQ in the germline V gene (reference sequence). The CDR3 consists of 13 residues. V gave up 4 bases and J gave up 4 bases, with 7 bases separating them. CDR3 nucleotide sequence: TGTGCCAGCAGCTGGGGGGGTAATGAAAAACTGTTTTTT. It is translated as CASSWGGNEKLFF.

Only one count was recorded for this clone. One end of the junction varies from germline; a read error may be responsible. The chain employs TRBV2 and TRBJ1-5, with 7 bases lining up with TRBD1. The CDR3 covers 12 residues. CDR1 is SNHLY and CDR2 is FYNNEI in the germline V gene. This CDR3 reads CASSEDRAPQHF. The CDR3, as DNA: TGTGCCAGCAGCGAAGACAGGGCGCCCCAGCATTTT.

This rearrangement joins TRBV19 to TRBJ2-3; TRBD1 aligns across 7 bases. Germline CDR1 reads LNHDA; CDR2 reads SQIVND (reference sequence). V lost 4 bases and J lost 4; bases outside the gene matches: 5. This CDR3 spans 14 amino acids. The CDR3 loop is CASSNDRVADTQYF. CDR3 DNA sequence: TGTGCCAGTAGTAACGACAGGGTCGCAGATACGCAGTATTTT.

This clone is a singleton in its sample. The rearrangement links TRBV10-1 to TRBJ2-3; TRBD2 is a possible D gene (6 bases). Germline values: CDR1 WNHNN, CDR2 SYGVQD (reference sequence). Trimming stripped 4 bases from V and 2 bases from J, with 7 bases between. The CDR3 has 13 amino acids. The CDR3, as DNA: TGCGCCAGCAGTGCGGGGGACACAGATACGCAGTATTTT. Translation: CASSAGDTDTQYF.

The gene calls are TRBV18 and TRBJ2-2; 10 bases are a match to TRBD1. The CDR3 length is 16 residues. Germline V CDR1 and CDR2: KGHSH, LQKENI. V shed 3 bases and J 3 bases; nucleotides not matched to a gene: 4. As DNA, the CDR3 is TGTGCCAGCTCACCGGGGACAGGGGCCTACACCGGGGAGCTGTTTTTT. Protein sequence: CASSPGTGAYTGELFF.

The chain has TRBV6-4 and TRBJ1-4; 10 nucleotides match TRBD1. The length of the CDR3 is 18 residues. Germline lookup yields CDR1 MRHNA and CDR2 SNTAGT. Trimming at V came to 3 bases and at J to 7 bases, leaving 14 bases not matched to a gene. The CDR3 spells CASSDRATGGHSCEKLFF. The DNA for the CDR3 is TGTGCCAGCAGTGATAGGGCGACAGGGGGCCATTCTTGTGAAAAACTGTTTTTT.

In its sample, this clone was seen once. The genes are TRBV19 and TRBJ1-2, with 12 nucleotides matching TRBD1. CDR1 is LNHDA and CDR2 is SQIVND in the germline V gene (reference sequence). The length of the CDR3 is 13 residues. V was pared by 4 bases and J by 8 bases, with 2 bases of the junction left unmatched. CDR3 nucleotides: TGTGCCAGTAGTAGGGACAGGGGGCAGGGCTACACCTTC. Its translation is CASSRDRGQGYTF.

In this sample, this clone turned up once. The chain carries TRBV5-4 and TRBJ2-1; TRBD1 matches at 7 bases. CDR3 length: 16 residues. Germline CDR1 SGHNT, CDR2 YYREEE (reference sequence). The ends lost 0 bases at V and 6 bases at J; junction bases unmatched: 9. This CDR3 reads CASSLGGSTGVNEQFF. In nucleotides, the CDR3 is TGTGCCAGCAGCTTGGGGGGGAGTACAGGGGTCAATGAGCAGTTCTTC.

J is TRBJ2-2 and V is TRBV28, with 7 bases aligning to TRBD2. The CDR3 is 14 amino acids. V shed 7 bases and J 4 bases; nucleotides not matched to a gene: 6. Germline V gene lookup returns CDR1 MDHEN and CDR2 SYDVKM. The CDR3 reads CASTQGGATGELFF. In DNA form, the CDR3 reads TGTGCCAGCACCCAGGGAGGGGCCACCGGGGAGCTGTTTTTT.

This clone was observed a single time. The rearrangement joins TRBV27 to TRBJ1-4, with D tentatively TRBD1 (6 bases). The V gene lost 8 bases and the J gene lost 8 bases, with 21 bases spanning the gap. CDR1 MNHEY and CDR2 SMNVEV come from the germline V gene (reference sequence). The CDR3 consists of 15 residues. This chain's CDR3 is CASGGAGLSSEKLFF. The CDR3 region has the DNA TGTGCCAGCGGGGGGGCGGGACTGTCCTCCGAAAAACTGTTTTTT.

V is TRBV7-8 and J is TRBJ1-5, with D maybe TRBD1 (5 bases). Trimming took off 0 bases at V and 2 bases at J, with 11 bases between the two ends. CDR1 and CDR2 from the germline V gene are SGHVS and FQNEAQ. The length of the CDR3 is 16 residues. CDR3 sequence reads: CASSLAQGWGNQPQHF. The DNA for the CDR3 is TGTGCCAGCAGCTTAGCGCAGGGATGGGGCAATCAGCCCCAGCATTTT.

This chain links TRBV28 with TRBJ2-4, with 8 bases fitting TRBD2. J was trimmed by 1 base and V by 4 bases; bases with no gene match: 3. Germline CDR1 and CDR2: MDHEN and SYDVKM. The CDR3 extends over 15 amino acids. The CDR3 region has the DNA TGTGCCAGCAGTTCGGGGGGGCTGGCCAAAAACATTCAGTACTTC. Residues: CASSSGGLAKNIQYF.

This rearrangement joins TRBV5-1 to TRBJ2-5; 9 bases agree with TRBD1. CDR1 and CDR2 (germline): SGHRS, YFSETQ. The CDR3 has 18 residues. J was trimmed by 0 bases and V by 4 bases; bases with no gene match: 13. CDR3 sequence: CASSRGQGHLKYQETQYF. CDR3 coding DNA: TGCGCCAGCAGCAGGGGACAGGGCCACCTTAAGTACCAAGAGACCCAGTACTTC.

The V and J genes are TRBV19 and TRBJ2-3; 7 bases are shared with TRBD1. CDR1 is LNHDA, CDR2 SQIVND, per germline (reference sequence). Losses at the gene ends were 4 bases for V and 7 bases for J; bases not matched to a gene: 11. The length of the CDR3 is 15 residues. CDR3 loop: CASSTPMTGLNTQYF. DNA for the CDR3: TGTGCCAGTAGTACGCCCATGACAGGGTTGAATACGCAGTATTTT.

Concerning this clone: A read error may account for a junction end that differs from germline. The rearrangement links TRBV15 to TRBJ2-7, with D possibly being TRBD2 (6 bases). CDR3 length equals 16 residues. Germline V CDR1 and CDR2: LNHNV, YYDKDF (reference sequence). The CDR3 spells CATSGEIRGLVHEQYF. CDR3 in DNA: TGTGCCACCAGCGGAGAGATTCGGGGGTTAGTCCACGAGCAGTACTTC.